The clone carrying this TCR beta chain appeared many times. Its antigen is still unknown. For the unsorted libraries, 2 million PBMCs stored at -80 C served as input. Sequencing runs each yielded over 170 million TCR-beta sequences from 15-18 subjects. TCRdb analysed the 5' RACE reads with MiXCR anew, one entry per CDR3 protein. Of 50,000 to 70,000 distinct CDR3 sequences in the sample, more than 9.5% were seen once. This sample stems from a study of neurological immune-mediated disorders. Study results and caveats: None of the CDR3 amino acid sequences of expanded clones were shared across subjects, and this suggested private repertoires in all groups. Multiple sclerosis was found to have the least TCR clonal expansion, below healthy controls, and HTLV-1-associated myelopathy the most.

The germline gives CDR1 LGHDT, CDR2 YNNKEL (reference sequence). V was clipped by 4 bases and J by 2 bases, with 18 bases between them. The CDR3 spans 16 residues. This clonotype was sampled from a woman aged 55-69 years with HTLV-1-associated myelopathy (HAM/TSP). The chain employs TRBV3-1 and TRBJ2-7; D is undetermined. The sequenced sample was PBMCs. CDR3 sequence (DNA): TGTGCCAGCAGCCTAGAAGGACGTCGCCGTACCTACGAGCAGTACTTC. Encoded protein: CASSLEGRRRTYEQYF.